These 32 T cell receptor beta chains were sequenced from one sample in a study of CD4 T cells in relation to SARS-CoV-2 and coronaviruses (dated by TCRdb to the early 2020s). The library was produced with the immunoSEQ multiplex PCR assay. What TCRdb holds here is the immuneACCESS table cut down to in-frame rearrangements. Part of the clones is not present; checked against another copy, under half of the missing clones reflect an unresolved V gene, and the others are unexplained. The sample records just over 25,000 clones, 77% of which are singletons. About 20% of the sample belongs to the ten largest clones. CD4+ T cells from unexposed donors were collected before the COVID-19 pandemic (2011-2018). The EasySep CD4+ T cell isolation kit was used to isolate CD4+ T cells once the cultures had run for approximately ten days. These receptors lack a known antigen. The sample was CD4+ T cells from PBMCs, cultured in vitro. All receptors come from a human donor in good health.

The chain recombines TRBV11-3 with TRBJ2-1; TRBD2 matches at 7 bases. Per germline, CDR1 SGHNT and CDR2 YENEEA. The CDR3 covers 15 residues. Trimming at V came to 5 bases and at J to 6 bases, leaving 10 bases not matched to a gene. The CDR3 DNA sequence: TGTGCCAGCAGCCGGACTAGTTTGGGAGGCAATGAGCAGTTCTTC. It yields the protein CASSRTSLGGNEQFF. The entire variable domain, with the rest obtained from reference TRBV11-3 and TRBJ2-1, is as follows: EAGVVQSPRYKIIEKKQPVAFWCNPISGHNTLYWYLQNLGQGPELLIRYENEEAVDDSQLPKDRFSAERLKGVDSTLKIQPAELGDSAVYLCASSRTSLGGNEQFFGPGTRLTVL.

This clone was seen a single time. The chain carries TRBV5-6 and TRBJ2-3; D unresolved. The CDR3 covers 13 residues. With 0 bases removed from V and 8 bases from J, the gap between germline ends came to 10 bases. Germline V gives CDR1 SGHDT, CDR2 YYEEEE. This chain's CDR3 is CASSLGLVVTQYF. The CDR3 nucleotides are TGTGCCAGCAGCTTGGGGCTTGTGGTTACGCAGTATTTT.

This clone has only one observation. CDR3 residues: CAWSGGRTSSYNEQFF. The CDR3 DNA sequence: TGTGCCTGGAGTGGCGGGAGGACCAGCTCCTACAATGAGCAGTTCTTC. The chain uses TRBV30 and TRBJ2-1; TRBD2 matches at 8 bases. The germline V gene encodes CDR1 GTSNPN and CDR2 SVGIG (reference sequence). This CDR3 spans 16 amino acids. Trimming cost V 1 base and J 0 bases; bases outside gene matches: 5.

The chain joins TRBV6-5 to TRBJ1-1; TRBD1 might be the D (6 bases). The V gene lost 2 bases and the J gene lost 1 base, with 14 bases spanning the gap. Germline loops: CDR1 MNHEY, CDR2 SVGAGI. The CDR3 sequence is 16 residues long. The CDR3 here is CASSYLLGHRNTEAFF. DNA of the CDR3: TGTGCCAGCAGTTACCTCTTGGGACACCGGAACACTGAAGCTTTCTTT.

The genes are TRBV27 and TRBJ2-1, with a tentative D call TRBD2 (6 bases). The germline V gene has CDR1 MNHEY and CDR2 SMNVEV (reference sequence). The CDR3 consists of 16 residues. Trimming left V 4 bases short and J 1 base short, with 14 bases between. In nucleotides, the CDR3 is TGTGCCAGCAGTTCCCCGGCTAGCGTTTCCTACAATGAGCAGTTCTTC. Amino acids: CASSSPASVSYNEQFF.

The CDR3 here is CASSLGVVAGSTDTQYF. CDR3 DNA: TGCGCCAGCAGCTTGGGGGTAGTAGCGGGGAGCACAGATACGCAGTATTTT. The chain links TRBV5-1 to TRBJ2-3, with 8 bases lining up with TRBD2. Germline CDR1 reads SGHRS; CDR2 reads YFSETQ. V was clipped by 0 bases and J by 0 bases; unmatched bases: 6. The CDR3 is 17 amino acids.

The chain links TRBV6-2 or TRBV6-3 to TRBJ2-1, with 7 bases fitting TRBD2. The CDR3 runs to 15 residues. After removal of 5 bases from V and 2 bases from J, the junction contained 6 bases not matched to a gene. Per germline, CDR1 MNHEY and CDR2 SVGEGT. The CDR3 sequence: CASSGPGLAYNEQFF. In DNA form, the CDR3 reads TGTGCCAGCAGTGGCCCCGGACTAGCCTACAATGAGCAGTTCTTC.

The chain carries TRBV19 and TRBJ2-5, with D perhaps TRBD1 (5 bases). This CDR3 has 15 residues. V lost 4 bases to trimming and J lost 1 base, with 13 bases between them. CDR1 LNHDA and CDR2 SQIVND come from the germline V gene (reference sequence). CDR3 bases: TGTGCCAGTAGTACCTCAACAGGATTCCAAGAGACCCAGTACTTC. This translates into CASSTSTGFQETQYF.

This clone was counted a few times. CDR3 coding DNA: TGTGCCAGCAGCACGGGACTCCAAGGGACCGGGGAGCTGTTTTTT. Translated: CASSTGLQGTGELFF. This rearrangement joins TRBV7-3 to TRBJ2-2; a possible D gene is TRBD2 (6 bases). The CDR3 runs 15 residues. The V gene's germline CDR1 is SGHTA and CDR2 FQGTGA. The V and J ends lost 5 bases and 5 bases respectively, with 15 bases between them.

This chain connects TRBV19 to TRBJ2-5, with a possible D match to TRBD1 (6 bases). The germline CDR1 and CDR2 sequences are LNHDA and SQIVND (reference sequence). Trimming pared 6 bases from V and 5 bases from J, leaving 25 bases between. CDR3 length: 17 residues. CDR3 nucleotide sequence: TGTGCCAGTAGCATCTCCCCGGGCATTCAGGGGTTCGAGACCCAGTACTTC. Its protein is CASSISPGIQGFETQYF.

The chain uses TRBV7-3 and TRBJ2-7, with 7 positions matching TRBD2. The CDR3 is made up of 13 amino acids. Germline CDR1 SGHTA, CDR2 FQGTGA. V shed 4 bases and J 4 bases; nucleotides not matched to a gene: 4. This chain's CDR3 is CASSSGLEYEQYF. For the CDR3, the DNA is TGTGCCAGCAGCTCCGGACTAGAGTACGAGCAGTACTTC. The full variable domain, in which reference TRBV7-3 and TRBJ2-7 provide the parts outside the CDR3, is GAGVSQTPSNKVTEKGKYVELRCDPISGHTALYWYRQSLGQGPEFLIYFQGTGAADDSGLPNDRFFAVRPEGSVSTLKIQRTERGDSAVYLCASSSGLEYEQYFGPGTRLTVT.

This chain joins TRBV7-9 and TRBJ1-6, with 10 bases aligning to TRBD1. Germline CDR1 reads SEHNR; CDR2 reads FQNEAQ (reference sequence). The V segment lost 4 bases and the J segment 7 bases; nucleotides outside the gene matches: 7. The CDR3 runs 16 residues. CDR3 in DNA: TGTGCCAGCAGCTACAACGTGGGACAGGGGAATTCACCCCTCCACTTT. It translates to CASSYNVGQGNSPLHF.

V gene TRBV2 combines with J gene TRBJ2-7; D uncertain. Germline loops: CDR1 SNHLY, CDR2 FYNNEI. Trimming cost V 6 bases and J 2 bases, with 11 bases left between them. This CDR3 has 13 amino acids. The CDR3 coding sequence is TGTGCCAGCAGACCCGACGGACCCTACGAGCAGTACTTC. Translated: CASRPDGPYEQYF.

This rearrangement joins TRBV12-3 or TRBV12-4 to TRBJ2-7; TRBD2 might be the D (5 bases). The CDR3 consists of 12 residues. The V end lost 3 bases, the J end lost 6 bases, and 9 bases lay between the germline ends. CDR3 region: CASSFWEREQYF. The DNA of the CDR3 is TGTGCCAGCAGTTTTTGGGAGCGCGAGCAGTACTTC.

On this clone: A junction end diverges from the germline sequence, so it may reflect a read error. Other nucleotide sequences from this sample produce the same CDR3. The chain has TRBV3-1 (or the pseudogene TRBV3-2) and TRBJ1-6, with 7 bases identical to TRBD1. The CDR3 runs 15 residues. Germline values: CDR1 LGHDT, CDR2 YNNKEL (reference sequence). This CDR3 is CASRDRVDYNSPLHF. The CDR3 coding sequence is TGTGCCAGCAGAGACAGGGTGGACTATAATTCACCCCTCCATTTT.

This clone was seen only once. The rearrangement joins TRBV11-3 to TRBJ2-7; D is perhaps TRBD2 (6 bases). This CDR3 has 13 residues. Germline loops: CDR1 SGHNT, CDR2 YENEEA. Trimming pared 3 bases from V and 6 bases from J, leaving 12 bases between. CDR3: CASSFQRGGEQYF. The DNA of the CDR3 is TGTGCCAGCAGCTTCCAAAGGGGAGGCGAGCAGTACTTC.

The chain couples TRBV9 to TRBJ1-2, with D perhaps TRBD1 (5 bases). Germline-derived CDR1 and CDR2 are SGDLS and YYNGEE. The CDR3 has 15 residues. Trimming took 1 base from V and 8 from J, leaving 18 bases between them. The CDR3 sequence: CASSVTPDTTTGYTF. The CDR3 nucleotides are TGTGCCAGCAGCGTAACCCCGGACACCACGACGGGCTACACCTTC. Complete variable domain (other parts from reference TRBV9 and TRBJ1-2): DSGVTQTPKHLITATGQRVTLRCSPRSGDLSVYWYQQSLDQGLQFLIQYYNGEERAKGNILERFSAQQFPDLHSELNLSSLELGDSALYFCASSVTPDTTTGYTFGSGTRLTVV.

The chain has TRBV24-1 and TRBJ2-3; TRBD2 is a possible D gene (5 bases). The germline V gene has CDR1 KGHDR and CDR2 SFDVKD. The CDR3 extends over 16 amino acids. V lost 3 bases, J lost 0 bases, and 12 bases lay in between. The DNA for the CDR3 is TGTGCCACCAGTGATCGGACTGCGACCAGCACAGATACGCAGTATTTT. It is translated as CATSDRTATSTDTQYF.

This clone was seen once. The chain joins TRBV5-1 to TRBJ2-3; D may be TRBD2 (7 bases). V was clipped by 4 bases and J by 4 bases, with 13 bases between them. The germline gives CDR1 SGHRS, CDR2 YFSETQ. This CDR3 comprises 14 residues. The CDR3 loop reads CASSELGGADTQYF. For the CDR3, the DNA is TGCGCCAGCAGCGAACTAGGGGGGGCAGATACGCAGTATTTT.

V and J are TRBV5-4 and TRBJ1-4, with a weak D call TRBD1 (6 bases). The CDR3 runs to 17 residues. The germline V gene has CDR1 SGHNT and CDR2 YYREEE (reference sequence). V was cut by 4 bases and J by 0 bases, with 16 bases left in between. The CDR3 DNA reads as TGTGCCAGCAGCCGAGGGGGGCCCCCCACAACTAATGAAAAACTGTTTTTT. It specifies CASSRGGPPTTNEKLFF.

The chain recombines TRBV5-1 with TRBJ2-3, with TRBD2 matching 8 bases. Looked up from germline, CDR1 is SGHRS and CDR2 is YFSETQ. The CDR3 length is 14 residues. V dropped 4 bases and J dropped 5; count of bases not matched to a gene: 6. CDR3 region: CASSLGLAQDTQYF. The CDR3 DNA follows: TGCGCCAGCAGCCTCGGACTAGCCCAAGATACGCAGTATTTT.

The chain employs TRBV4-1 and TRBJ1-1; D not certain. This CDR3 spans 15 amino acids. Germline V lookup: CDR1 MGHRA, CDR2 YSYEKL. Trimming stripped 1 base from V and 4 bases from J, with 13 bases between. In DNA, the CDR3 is TGCGCCAGCAGCCAAGGTTCAGGTGACCTCACTGAAGCTTTCTTT. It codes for CASSQGSGDLTEAFF.

The CDR3 protein is CASSDQLAGGPETQYF. CDR3 in DNA: TGCGCCAGCAGTGACCAACTAGCGGGGGGGCCCGAGACCCAGTACTTC. The chain is built from TRBV10-1 and TRBJ2-5, with 13 bases matching TRBD2. Germline CDR1 reads WNHNN; CDR2 reads SYGVQD (reference sequence). V shed 3 bases, J shed 5 bases, and the junction held 6 bases outside the gene matches. The CDR3 covers 16 residues.

CDR3 coding DNA: TGTGCCAGCAGTTACTTCGCGCCTCAAGGAGGAGAGACCCAGTACTTC. As protein: CASSYFAPQGGETQYF. The chain employs TRBV6-2 or TRBV6-3 and TRBJ2-5; tentative D call: TRBD2 (5 bases). Germline V gene data show CDR1 as MNHEY and CDR2 as SVGEGT. This CDR3 contains 16 residues. Trimming took off 1 base at V and 4 bases at J, with 16 bases between the two ends.

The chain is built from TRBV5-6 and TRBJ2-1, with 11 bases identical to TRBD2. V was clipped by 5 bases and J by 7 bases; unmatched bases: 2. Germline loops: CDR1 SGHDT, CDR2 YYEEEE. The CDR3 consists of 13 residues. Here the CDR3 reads CASSRTSGNEQFF. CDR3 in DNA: TGTGCCAGCAGTCGGACTAGCGGGAATGAGCAGTTCTTC.

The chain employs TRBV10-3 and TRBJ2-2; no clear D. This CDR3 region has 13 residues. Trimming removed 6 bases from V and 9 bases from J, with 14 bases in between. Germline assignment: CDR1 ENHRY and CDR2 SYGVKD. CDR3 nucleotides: TGTGCCATCAGACCGGACGGAGCGAGGGAGCTGTTTTTT. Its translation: CAIRPDGARELFF.

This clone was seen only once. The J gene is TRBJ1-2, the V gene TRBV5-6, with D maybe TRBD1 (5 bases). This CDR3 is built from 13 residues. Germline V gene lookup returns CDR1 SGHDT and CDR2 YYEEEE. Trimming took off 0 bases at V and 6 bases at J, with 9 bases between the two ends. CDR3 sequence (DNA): TGTGCCAGCAGCTTGGGGACATCGGATGGCTACACCTTC. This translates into CASSLGTSDGYTF.

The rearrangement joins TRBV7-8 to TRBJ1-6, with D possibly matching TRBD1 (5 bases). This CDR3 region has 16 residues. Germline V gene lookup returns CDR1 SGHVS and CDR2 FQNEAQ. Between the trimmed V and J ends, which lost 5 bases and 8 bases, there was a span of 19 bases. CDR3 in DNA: TGTGCCAGCAGCACCTTCTTTCCCCGGGGGGATTCACCCCTCCACTTT. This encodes CASSTFFPRGDSPLHF. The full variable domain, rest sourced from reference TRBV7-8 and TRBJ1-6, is GAGVSQSPRYKVAKRGQDVALRCDPISGHVSLFWYQQALGQGPEFLTYFQNEAQLDKSGLPSDRFFAERPEGSVSTLKIQRTQQEDSAVYLCASSTFFPRGDSPLHFGNGTRLTVT.

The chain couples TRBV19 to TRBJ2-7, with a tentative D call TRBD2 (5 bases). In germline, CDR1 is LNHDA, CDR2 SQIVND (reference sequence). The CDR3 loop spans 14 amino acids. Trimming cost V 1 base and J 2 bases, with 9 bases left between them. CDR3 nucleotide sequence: TGTGCCAGTAGTATAGGTGGAGGACCCTACGAGCAGTACTTC. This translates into CASSIGGGPYEQYF.

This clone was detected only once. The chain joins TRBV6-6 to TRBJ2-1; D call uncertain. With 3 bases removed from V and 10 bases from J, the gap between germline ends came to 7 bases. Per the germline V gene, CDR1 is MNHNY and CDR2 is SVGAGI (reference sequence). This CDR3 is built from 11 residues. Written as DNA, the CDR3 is TGTGCCAGCAGTTATCGGAGCGAGCAGTTCTTC. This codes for CASSYRSEQFF.

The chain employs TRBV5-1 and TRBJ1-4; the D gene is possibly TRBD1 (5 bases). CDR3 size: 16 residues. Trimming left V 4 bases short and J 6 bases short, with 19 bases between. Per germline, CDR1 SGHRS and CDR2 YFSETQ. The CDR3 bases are TGCGCCAGCAGCCCCACCCCCCAGGGAGGTTATGAAAAACTGTTTTTT. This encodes CASSPTPQGGYEKLFF.

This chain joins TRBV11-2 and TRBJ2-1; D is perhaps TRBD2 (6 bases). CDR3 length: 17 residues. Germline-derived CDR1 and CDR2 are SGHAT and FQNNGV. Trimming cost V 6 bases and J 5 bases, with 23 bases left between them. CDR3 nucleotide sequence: TGTGCCAGCAGGGTATATGGAGACGGGAGTCCAAACAATGAGCAGTTCTTC. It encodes CASRVYGDGSPNNEQFF.